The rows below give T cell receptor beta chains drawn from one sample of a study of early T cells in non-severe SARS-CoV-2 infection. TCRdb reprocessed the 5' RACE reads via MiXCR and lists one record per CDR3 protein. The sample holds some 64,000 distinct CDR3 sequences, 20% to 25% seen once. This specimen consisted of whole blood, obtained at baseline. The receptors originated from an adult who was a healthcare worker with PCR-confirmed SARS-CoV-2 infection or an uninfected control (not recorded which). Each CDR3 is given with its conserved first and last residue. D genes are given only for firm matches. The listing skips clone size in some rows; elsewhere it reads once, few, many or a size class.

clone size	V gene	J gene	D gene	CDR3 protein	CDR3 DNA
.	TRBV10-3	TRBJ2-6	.	CAISESNSGANVLTF	TGTGCCATCAGTGAGTCGAACTCTGGGGCCAACGTCCTGACTTTC
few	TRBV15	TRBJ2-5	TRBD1	CATSSEGQVQETQYF	TGTGCCACCAGCAGTGAGGGACAGGTACAAGAGACCCAGTACTTC
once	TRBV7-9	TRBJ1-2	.	CASSLDLVYGYTF	TGTGCCAGCAGCTTAGATCTGGTCTATGGCTACACCTTC
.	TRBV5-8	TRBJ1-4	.	CASSPRAVRVNEKLFF	TGTGCCAGCAGCCCCCGAGCCGTCAGAGTCAATGAAAAACTGTTTTTT
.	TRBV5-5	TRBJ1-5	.	CASSLGLLLEQPQHF	TGTGCCAGCAGCTTAGGACTCCTTTTGGAACAGCCCCAGCATTTT
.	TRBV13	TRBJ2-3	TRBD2	CASSLSAGGPEDTQYF	TGTGCCAGCAGCTTATCAGCGGGGGGGCCTGAAGATACGCAGTATTTT
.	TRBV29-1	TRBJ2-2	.	CSVRADTGELFF	TGCAGCGTACGGGCGGACACCGGGGAGCTTTTTTTT
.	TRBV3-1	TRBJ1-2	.	CASSPDSFGGYTF	TGTGCCAGCAGCCCGGACAGTTTTGGGGGCTACACCTTC
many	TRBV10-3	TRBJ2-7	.	CAISEKGAYEQYF	TGTGCCATCAGTGAAAAGGGGGCCTACGAGCAGTACTTC
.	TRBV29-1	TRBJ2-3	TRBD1	CSVSDRTPSDTQYF	TGCAGCGTCTCGGACAGGACCCCCTCCGATACGCAGTATTTT
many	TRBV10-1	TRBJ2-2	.	CASSGPNTGELFF	TGCGCCAGCAGTGGGCCCAACACCGGGGAGCTGTTTTTT
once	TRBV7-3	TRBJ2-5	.	CASSLMYQETQYF	TGTGCCAGCAGCTTAATGTACCAAGAGACCCAGTACTTC
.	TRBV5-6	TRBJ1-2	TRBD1	CASSPGTGGYGYTF	TGTGCCAGCAGCCCAGGGACAGGGGGCTATGGCTACACCTTC
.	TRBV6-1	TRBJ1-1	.	CASRGAQTEAFF	TGTGCCAGCAGGGGGGCCCAAACTGAAGCTTTCTTT
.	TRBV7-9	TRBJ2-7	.	CASSLGFLEEQYF	TGTGCCAGCAGCTTGGGTTTTCTGGAAGAGCAGTACTTC
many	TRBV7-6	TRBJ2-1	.	CASSLVGDSDEQFF	TGTGCCAGCAGCTTAGTAGGCGACTCGGATGAGCAGTTCTTC
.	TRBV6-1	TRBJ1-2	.	CASSEGLANYGYTF	TGTGCCAGCAGTGAAGGACTAGCTAACTATGGCTACACCTTC
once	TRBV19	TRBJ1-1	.	CASLALGNTEAFF	TGTGCCAGTTTGGCTTTGGGGAACACTGAAGCTTTCTTT
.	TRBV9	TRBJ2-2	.	CASMRNIAGELFF	TGTGCCAGCATGAGAAATATCGCCGGGGAGCTGTTTTTT
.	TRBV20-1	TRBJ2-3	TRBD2	CSAHGLAGTDTQYF	TGCAGTGCTCACGGGCTAGCGGGTACAGATACGCAGTATTTT
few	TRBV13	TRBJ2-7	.	CASDRDGRGYEQYF	TGTGCCAGCGACCGGGACGGCCGGGGGTACGAGCAGTACTTC
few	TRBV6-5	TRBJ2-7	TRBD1	CASSYMRDRGGGEQYF	TGTGCCAGCAGTTATATGCGGGACAGGGGCGGGGGCGAGCAGTACTTC
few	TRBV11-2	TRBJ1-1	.	CASSSVQGRNTEAFF	TGTGCCAGCAGCTCGGTCCAGGGTCGGAACACTGAAGCTTTCTTT
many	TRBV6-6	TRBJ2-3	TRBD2	CASSYTVSSGGAPDTQYF	TGTGCCAGCAGTTACACGGTGTCTAGCGGGGGGGCCCCAGATACGCAGTATTTT
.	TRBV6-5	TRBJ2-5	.	CASSYSPAPSETQYF	TGTGCCAGCAGTTACTCTCCCGCTCCATCGGAGACCCAGTACTTC
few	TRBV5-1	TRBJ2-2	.	CASTPKWPGELFF	TGCGCCAGCACCCCTAAGTGGCCCGGGGAGCTGTTTTTT
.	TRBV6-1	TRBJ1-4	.	CASSEAGATNEKLFF	TGTGCCAGCAGTGAAGCGGGTGCAACTAATGAAAAACTGTTTTTT
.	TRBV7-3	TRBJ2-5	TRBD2	CASSSGLVGETQYF	TGTGCCAGCAGCTCAGGACTAGTTGGGGAGACCCAGTACTTC
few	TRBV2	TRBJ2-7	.	CASHNQTYEQYF	TGTGCCAGCCACAACCAAACCTACGAGCAGTACTTC
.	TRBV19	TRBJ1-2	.	CATRVPPGGYTF	TGTGCCACTCGAGTCCCTCCCGGGGGCTACACCTTC
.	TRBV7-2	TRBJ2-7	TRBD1	CASSSGQGVNEQYF	TGTGCCAGCAGCTCCGGGCAGGGGGTTAACGAGCAGTACTTC
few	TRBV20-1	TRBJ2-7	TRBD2	CSARGLAGGTYEQYF	TGCAGTGCTAGAGGCCTAGCGGGGGGGACCTACGAGCAGTACTTC
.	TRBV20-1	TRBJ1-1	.	CSARDELEAFF	TGCAGTGCTAGAGACGAACTTGAAGCTTTCTTT
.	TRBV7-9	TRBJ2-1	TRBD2	CASSPFSSGPSNEQFF	TGTGCCAGCAGCCCCTTTAGTAGCGGGCCTTCCAATGAGCAGTTCTTC
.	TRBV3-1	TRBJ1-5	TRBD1	CASSQGALDRGIGQPQHF	TGTGCCAGCAGCCAAGGGGCGCTTGACAGGGGGATCGGGCAGCCCCAGCATTTT
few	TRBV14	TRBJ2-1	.	CASSQVSGHRSEQFF	TGTGCCAGCAGCCAAGTATCGGGACATCGCAGTGAGCAGTTCTTC
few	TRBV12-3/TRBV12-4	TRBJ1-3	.	CASSPQQAPSGNTIYF	TGTGCCAGCAGCCCGCAACAGGCCCCCTCTGGAAACACCATATATTTT
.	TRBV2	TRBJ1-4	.	CASRGPVGEKLFF	TGTGCCAGCAGAGGACCCGTGGGTGAAAAACTGTTTTTT
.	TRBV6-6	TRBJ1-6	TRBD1	CASSYGRQGDSPLHF	TGTGCCAGCAGTTATGGCCGACAGGGGGATTCACCCCTCCACTTT
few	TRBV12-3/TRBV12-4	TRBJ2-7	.	CASSFPGIYEQYF	TGTGCCAGCAGTTTCCCAGGCATCTACGAGCAGTACTTC
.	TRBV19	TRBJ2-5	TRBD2	CASRTSGTFLETQYF	TGTGCCAGTAGGACTAGCGGGACTTTTCTCGAGACCCAGTACTTC
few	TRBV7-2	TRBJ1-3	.	CASSLGRTGGNTIYF	TGTGCCAGCAGCTTGGGCAGAACAGGCGGAAACACCATATATTTT
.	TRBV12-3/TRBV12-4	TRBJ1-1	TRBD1	CASSLVPGGTEAFF	TGTGCCAGCAGTTTAGTGCCAGGGGGCACTGAAGCTTTCTTT
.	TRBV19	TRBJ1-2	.	CASSMGADHSGYTF	TGTGCCAGTAGTATGGGCGCAGACCATTCTGGCTACACCTTC
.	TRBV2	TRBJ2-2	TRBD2	CASRLPGTTTGELFF	TGTGCCAGCAGACTCCCTGGGACTACCACCGGGGAGCTGTTTTTT
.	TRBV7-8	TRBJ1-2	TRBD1	CASSVGQGAYGYTF	TGTGCCAGCAGCGTGGGACAGGGGGCATATGGCTACACCTTC
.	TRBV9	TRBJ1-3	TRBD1	CASSVDQGAAGNTIYF	TGTGCCAGCAGCGTAGATCAGGGGGCGGCTGGAAACACCATATATTTT
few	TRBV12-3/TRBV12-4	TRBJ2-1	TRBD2	CASSPSGGEQFF	TGTGCCAGCAGCCCTTCGGGAGGAGAGCAGTTCTTC
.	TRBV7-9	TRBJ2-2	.	CASSLAPAGELFF	TGTGCCAGCAGCTTAGCTCCTGCCGGGGAGCTGTTTTTT
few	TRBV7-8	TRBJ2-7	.	CASSLEAGPYEQYF	TGTGCCAGCAGCTTAGAGGCCGGGCCCTACGAGCAGTACTTC
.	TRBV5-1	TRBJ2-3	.	CASSLWGGQGDTQYF	TGCGCCAGCAGCTTGTGGGGAGGACAAGGAGATACGCAGTATTTT